This paragraph covers one T cell receptor beta chain sequence. Here immunoSEQ multiplex PCR was the method, and the copy in TCRdb shows in-frame clones only, minus some. Of about 80,000 clones in the sample, around 83% were seen once. The entry originates in a study of control samples from healthy donors and cancer patients. The CDR3 is 15 amino acids. Germline CDR1 is WSHSY and CDR2 is SAAADI. V was pared by 6 bases and J by 4 bases, with 5 bases of the junction left unmatched. This sequence originates from a man in his fifties or sixties with head and neck cancer. The chain links TRBV10-2 to TRBJ2-1, with TRBD2 matching over 11 bases. The sample was PBMCs. The chain's CDR3 is CASSAGTSGYNEQFF. CDR3 nucleotides: TGCGCCAGCAGCGCCGGGACTAGCGGTTACAATGAGCAGTTCTTC.